The following is a TCR beta chain sequence with its context. These data belong to a study of cytomegalovirus exposure and HLA in healthy donors. Study-wide context: An earlier analysis found 120 million or so unique TCR beta sequences from about 190 million T cells.

V gave up 5 bases and J gave up 5 bases, with 12 bases separating them. Looked up from germline, CDR1 is SGHTA and CDR2 is FQGNSA. CDR3 size: 13 residues. PCR was performed using 60 Vbeta and 13 Jbeta primers. The assay was immunoSEQ multiplex PCR, and TCRdb's table has in-frame clones only and misses some. The table lists around 88,000 clones, roughly 80% of them singletons. The source is a man aged 50-59 years in good health and CMV-seropositive. The material sequenced was PBMCs. V and J are TRBV7-2 and TRBJ2-5; the D gene is possibly TRBD2 (6 bases). The CDR3 is CASSPPGVETQYF. In nucleotides, the CDR3 is TGTGCCAGCAGCCCACCGGGGGTGGAGACCCAGTACTTC.